The next 24 T cell receptor beta chains were all read from a single sample in a study of OX40 agonist ivuxolimab in advanced cancers. TCRdb's table, derived via immunoSEQ multiplex PCR, lists solely in-frame clones and lacks some. The sample shows about 83,000 clones, under 95% of them seen only once. Material: CD4+ or CD8+ T cells sorted from blood, obtained in a trial of the OX40 agonist ivuxolimab. The receptors stem from an adult with an advanced solid tumor such as melanoma, head and neck, liver or kidney cancer.

The gene calls are TRBV11-3 and TRBJ2-1, with 10 nucleotides matching TRBD2. This CDR3 is 17 amino acids long. With V trimmed by 5 bases and J by 4 bases, 11 bases remained unmatched. Germline CDR1 SGHNT, CDR2 YENEEA. CDR3 in amino acids: CASSPSGGVVGYNEQFF. CDR3 DNA: TGTGCCAGCAGCCCTAGCGGGGGTGTGGTTGGTTACAATGAGCAGTTCTTC. Full variable domain (outside the CDR3, taken from reference TRBV11-3 and TRBJ2-1): EAGVVQSPRYKIIEKKQPVAFWCNPISGHNTLYWYLQNLGQGPELLIRYENEEAVDDSQLPKDRFSAERLKGVDSTLKIQPAELGDSAVYLCASSPSGGVVGYNEQFFGPGTRLTVL.

The chain joins TRBV2 to TRBJ2-2; D tentatively reads TRBD1 or TRBD2 (5 bases each). This CDR3 has 14 amino acids. Trimming removed 7 bases from V and 0 bases from J, with 9 bases in between. CDR1 is SNHLY and CDR2 is FYNNEI in the germline V gene. CDR3 in DNA: TGTGCCAGCAATGAGGGGACGAACACCGGGGAGCTGTTTTTT. Its protein product is CASNEGTNTGELFF. The full variable domain, completed using reference TRBV2 and TRBJ2-2, is EPEVTQTPSHQVTQMGQEVILRCVPISNHLYFYWYRQILGQKVEFLVSFYNNEISEKSEIFDDQFSVERPDGSNFTLKIRSTKLEDSAMYFCASNEGTNTGELFFGEGSRLTVL.

This chain uses TRBV25-1 with TRBJ2-1; D is possibly TRBD2 (6 bases). V was pared by 5 bases and J by 2 bases, with 10 bases between. CDR1 and CDR2 from the germline V gene are MGHDK and SYGVNS. The CDR3 has 14 residues. This CDR3 reads CASSRGLTYNEQFF. In nucleotides, the CDR3 is TGTGCCAGCAGTCGGGGGTTGACCTACAATGAGCAGTTCTTC.

This clone was seen a single time. The chain is built from TRBV28 and TRBJ2-7, with 8 bases lining up with TRBD2. V was pared by 3 bases and J by 5 bases, with 9 bases of the junction left unmatched. This CDR3 comprises 15 residues. Germline CDR1 and CDR2: MDHEN and SYDVKM. The CDR3 region is CASSFGRGLINEQYF. Here the CDR3 DNA reads TGTGCCAGCAGTTTCGGGAGGGGCTTGATAAACGAGCAGTACTTC.

V is TRBV7-6 and J is TRBJ1-1; no reliable D call. V lost 5 bases and J 5 bases, leaving 15 bases between the germline ends. CDR1 and CDR2 (germline): SGHVS, FNYEAQ. CDR3 length: 14 residues. CDR3 DNA sequence: TGTGCCAGCAGCCCCTTCGGGTTGGGGACTGAAGCTTTCTTT. This codes for CASSPFGLGTEAFF.

V and J are TRBV5-4 and TRBJ2-2, with D possibly being TRBD1 (5 bases). Germline CDR1 SGHNT, CDR2 YYREEE (reference sequence). The CDR3 contains 15 residues. Trimming removed 1 base from V and 1 base from J, with 8 bases in between. CDR3 DNA: TGTGCCAGCAGCTTGCTACAGGTGAACACCGGGGAGCTGTTTTTT. This codes for CASSLLQVNTGELFF.

The V gene is TRBV6-5, the J gene TRBJ1-2; D uncertain. The ends were cut back, 0 bases at V and 5 bases at J, with 13 bases in the middle. The CDR3 is made up of 15 amino acids. Germline CDR1 is MNHEY and CDR2 is SVGAGI. This CDR3 is CASSYSSTVGYGYTF. CDR3 sequence (DNA): TGTGCCAGCAGTTACTCGAGTACAGTAGGGTATGGCTACACCTTC.

This clone was counted between two and nine times. The chain uses TRBV5-1 and TRBJ1-2; 7 bases are a match to TRBD1. There are 12 residues in the CDR3. The germline V gene has CDR1 SGHRS and CDR2 YFSETQ. Germline trimming cut 4 bases from V and 9 bases from J; bases unmatched to any gene: 6. Here the CDR3 DNA reads TGCGCCAGCAGCCCCCTAAGGGGGCGCTACACCTTC. This encodes CASSPLRGRYTF.

This chain joins TRBV6-4 and TRBJ2-2; D remains unclear. Germline loops: CDR1 MRHNA, CDR2 SNTAGT. Trimming removed 4 bases at V and 0 bases at J, with 3 bases between. The CDR3 has 13 residues. The CDR3 is CASSGTNTGELFF. Written as DNA, the CDR3 is TGTGCCAGCAGTGGGACGAACACCGGGGAGCTGTTTTTT.

CDR3 sequence: CASSQSRGNSPLHF. DNA for the CDR3: TGCGCCAGCAGCCAGTCACGGGGAAATTCACCCCTCCACTTT. The chain combines TRBV5-1 with TRBJ1-6; D ambiguous. V lost 4 bases to trimming and J lost 7 bases, with 12 bases between them. The germline V gene encodes CDR1 SGHRS and CDR2 YFSETQ. The CDR3 runs 14 residues.

This clone was observed a single time. This chain links TRBV28 with TRBJ1-5, with no clear D. Germline V lookup: CDR1 MDHEN, CDR2 SYDVKM. Between the trimmed V and J ends, which lost 6 bases and 4 bases, there was a span of 19 bases. The CDR3 has 16 amino acids. CDR3 sequence reads: CASSSRWTHANQPQHF. The CDR3 DNA reads as TGTGCCAGCAGCTCCAGATGGACGCATGCGAATCAGCCCCAGCATTTT.

This clone occurred once. The V call is TRBV14, the J call TRBJ1-1, with a possible D match to TRBD1 (5 bases). CDR1 and CDR2 from the germline V gene are SGHDN and FVKESK. The CDR3 is 13 amino acids. Between the trimmed V and J ends, which lost 3 bases and 6 bases, there was a span of 11 bases. In DNA form, the CDR3 reads TGTGCCAGCAGCCATTGGGGGACCGCTGAAGCTTTCTTT. It specifies CASSHWGTAEAFF.

This clone came up a few times. V usage is TRBV4-2 and J usage is TRBJ2-3, with D perhaps TRBD2 (5 bases). From germline, CDR1 is LGHNA and CDR2 YNFKEQ. V was clipped by 1 base and J by 6 bases, with 14 bases between them. The CDR3 contains 15 residues. Here the CDR3 DNA reads TGTGCCAGCAGCCAAGGTGAGCTAGCATTGGATACGCAGTATTTT. Protein: CASSQGELALDTQYF.

In this sample, this clone turned up once. The chain uses TRBV6-6 and TRBJ1-2, with TRBD1 as a possible D gene (6 bases). This CDR3 contains 16 residues. V lost 6 bases and J 1 base, leaving 18 bases between the germline ends. Germline assignment: CDR1 MNHNY and CDR2 SVGAGI (reference sequence). The CDR3 protein is CASSTSVGGGNYGYTF. CDR3 nucleotide sequence: TGTGCCAGCAGCACTTCTGTGGGAGGGGGTAACTATGGCTACACCTTC.

The V and J genes are TRBV15 and TRBJ2-7; TRBD1 matches at 7 bases. Trimming took 5 bases from V and 5 from J; bases not matched to a gene: 6. The CDR3 covers 13 residues. The V gene's germline CDR1 is LNHNV and CDR2 YYDKDF (reference sequence). The CDR3 here is CATSFDRVHEQYF. CDR3 bases: TGTGCCACCAGCTTCGACAGGGTCCACGAGCAGTACTTC.

V is TRBV7-9 and J is TRBJ2-1; 8 positions agree with TRBD2. Germline CDR1 SEHNR, CDR2 FQNEAQ (reference sequence). J was trimmed by 3 bases and V by 4 bases; bases with no gene match: 14. This CDR3 spans 18 amino acids. The CDR3, as DNA: TGTGCCAGCAGCTCTTACGGCGGTAGCGGGAAGTTCTACAATGAGCAGTTCTTC. It translates to CASSSYGGSGKFYNEQFF.

The rearrangement links TRBV15 to TRBJ1-2; D is undetermined. CDR1 is LNHNV and CDR2 is YYDKDF in the germline V gene (reference sequence). The CDR3 is made up of 15 amino acids. V was shortened by 3 bases and J by 4 bases, with 15 bases between the two germline ends. The CDR3 DNA reads TGTGCCACCAGCAGTCAGTGGTCGGTCTCCTATGGCTACACCTTC. Translating it yields CATSSQWSVSYGYTF.

The chain combines TRBV30 with TRBJ1-1; a possible D gene is TRBD1 (6 bases). The CDR3 length is 15 residues. The V end was cut by 0 bases, the J end by 5 bases, with 16 bases between. The germline CDR1 and CDR2 sequences are GTSNPN and SVGIG (reference sequence). CDR3 in DNA: TGTGCCTGGAGTGTGTGGGGGGCTCTGCGTACTGAAGCTTTCTTT. Protein product: CAWSVWGALRTEAFF.

The V and J genes are TRBV28 and TRBJ2-3; the match to TRBD2 covers 7 bases. The CDR3 has 12 amino acids. Trimming cost V 5 bases and J 9 bases; bases outside gene matches: 5. CDR1 MDHEN and CDR2 SYDVKM come from the germline V gene. In DNA, the CDR3 is TGTGCCAGCAGTCTCTGGACTAGAACGCAGTATTTT. It specifies CASSLWTRTQYF.

The sample holds one count of this clone. The gene calls are TRBV25-1 and TRBJ2-1; no clear D gene. The CDR3 extends over 14 amino acids. The V and J ends lost 2 bases and 2 bases respectively, with 7 bases between them. Germline lookup yields CDR1 MGHDK and CDR2 SYGVNS. The CDR3 reads CASSEVLTYNEQFF. CDR3 sequence (DNA): TGTGCCAGCAGTGAAGTACTTACCTACAATGAGCAGTTCTTC.

This chain connects TRBV28 to TRBJ2-3; D is perhaps TRBD1 (5 bases). V lost 7 bases to trimming and J lost 2 bases, with 19 bases between them. Germline CDR1 reads MDHEN; CDR2 reads SYDVKM. The CDR3 has 16 residues. The DNA for the CDR3 is TGTGCCAGCACCACGGAAGGGGTTTGGGACACAGATACGCAGTATTTT. Amino acid sequence: CASTTEGVWDTDTQYF.

The J gene is TRBJ2-2, the V gene TRBV19; the match to TRBD1 covers 9 bases. The length of the CDR3 is 12 residues. The germline gives CDR1 LNHDA, CDR2 SQIVND (reference sequence). V gave up 8 bases and J gave up 6 bases; unmatched junction bases: 1. The CDR3 region has the DNA TGTGCCAGTGACAGGGGGGCCGGGGAGCTGTTTTTT. Amino acid sequence: CASDRGAGELFF.

The chain employs TRBV27 and TRBJ2-2, with D unresolved. Germline V CDR1 and CDR2: MNHEY, SMNVEV (reference sequence). This CDR3 contains 13 residues. V shed 2 bases and J shed 6 bases, with 7 bases lying between them. Written as DNA, the CDR3 is TGTGCCAGCAGTTTACTAGGTGCCGGGGAGCTGTTTTTT. Amino acids: CASSLLGAGELFF.

The CDR3 bases are TGTGCCATCAGTGAGCGGCAGCGGGAAGCTAACTATGGCTACACCTTC. This sequence encodes CAISERQREANYGYTF. The genes are TRBV10-3 and TRBJ1-2; no reliable D call. The CDR3 sequence is 16 residues long. Germline CDR1 and CDR2: ENHRY and SYGVKD. The V end lost 2 bases, the J end lost 0 bases, and 13 bases lay between the germline ends.